These 16 T cell receptor beta chains share one sample of origin, sequenced in a study of shared clonotypes between healthy human individuals. Here immunoSEQ multiplex PCR was the method, and the copy in TCRdb shows in-frame clones only, minus some. Among 2.3 million or so clones listed, more than 80% were seen once. Sequenced material: naive CD4+ T cells from PBMCs. Subset: CD45RA+ positively selected. The receptors were sampled from a man between 18 and 35 years old in good health. Some clones in this sample may be carry-over from other donors' samples.

This rearrangement joins TRBV7-9 to TRBJ2-7; D is ambiguous. V dropped 4 bases and J dropped 0 bases, with 13 bases sitting between them. This CDR3 is 15 amino acids long. The germline gives CDR1 SEHNR, CDR2 FQNEAQ (reference sequence). This CDR3 is CASSWAAYSSYEQYF. CDR3 coding DNA: TGTGCCAGCAGCTGGGCCGCTTACAGCTCCTACGAGCAGTACTTC.

The rearrangement links TRBV6-6 to TRBJ2-3, with a possible D match to TRBD2 (6 bases). Germline V gene lookup returns CDR1 MNHNY and CDR2 SVGAGI (reference sequence). V lost 5 bases, J lost 5 bases, and 8 bases lay in between. This CDR3 has 12 residues. CDR3 nucleotides: TGTGCCAGCAGTACCGGGGGAGATACGCAGTATTTT. Translating gives CASSTGGDTQYF.

The genes are TRBV6-6 and TRBJ2-7; 12 bases agree with TRBD2. CDR3 length: 15 residues. The germline gives CDR1 MNHNY, CDR2 SVGAGI (reference sequence). Trimming at V came to 5 bases and at J to 6 bases, leaving 8 bases not matched to a gene. The CDR3 nucleotides read TGTGCCAGCAGTCCCCTCCTAGCGGGGGGGCTCGAGCAGTACTTC. This encodes CASSPLLAGGLEQYF.

The chain uses TRBV23-1 and TRBJ1-1, with TRBD1 as a possible D gene (6 bases). TRBV23-1 is an ORF for which the function is uncertain. V gave up 4 bases and J gave up 11 bases, with 14 bases separating them. The CDR3 spans 12 residues. The CDR3 nucleotides are TGCGCCAGCAGTCGAGCACGGGGGGCCGCTTTCTTT. Amino acid sequence: CASSRARGAAFF.

The rearrangement links TRBV27 to TRBJ2-2; TRBD2 might be the D (6 bases). The CDR3 is made up of 14 amino acids. Germline V gene lookup returns CDR1 MNHEY and CDR2 SMNVEV (reference sequence). V was cut by 5 bases and J by 7 bases, with 14 bases left in between. CDR3 in amino acids: CASSRDFYYGELFF. Written as DNA, the CDR3 is TGTGCCAGCAGTAGGGACTTCTACTACGGGGAGCTGTTTTTT.

V and J are TRBV6-6 and TRBJ2-7; D tentatively reads TRBD1 or TRBD2 (5 bases each). The germline CDR1 and CDR2 sequences are MNHNY and SVGAGI (reference sequence). The CDR3 is made up of 15 amino acids. V was cut by 5 bases and J by 0 bases, with 14 bases left in between. CDR3 nucleotide sequence: TGTGCCAGCAGTCCCCGGGGCGGCCCCTCCTACGAGCAGTACTTC. Protein product: CASSPRGGPSYEQYF.

V is TRBV29-1 and J is TRBJ2-7, with D possibly matching TRBD2 (6 bases). Trimming removed 1 base from V and 2 bases from J, with 15 bases in between. CDR1 SQVTM and CDR2 ANQGSEA come from the germline V gene. This CDR3 has 15 residues. Written as DNA, the CDR3 is TGCAGCGTTGAAGTCCTCGGGAGCCCAACCTACGAGCAGTACTTC. This translates into CSVEVLGSPTYEQYF.

Turning to this clone: The same CDR3 also results from other DNA sequences found in this sample. This chain joins TRBV19 and TRBJ1-1; 7 nucleotides agree with TRBD1. V shed 3 bases and J 4 bases; nucleotides not matched to a gene: 5. The germline CDR1 and CDR2 sequences are LNHDA and SQIVND (reference sequence). There are 14 residues in the CDR3. CDR3 DNA sequence: TGTGCCAGTAGTATCGCAGGGGGAGGCACTGAAGCTTTCTTT. Protein sequence: CASSIAGGGTEAFF.

The rearrangement links TRBV28 to TRBJ2-2; D is possibly TRBD1 (5 bases). This CDR3 has 15 amino acids. V was shortened by 6 bases and J by 1 base, with 12 bases between the two germline ends. Germline lookup yields CDR1 MDHEN and CDR2 SYDVKM. The DNA for the CDR3 is TGTGCCAGCAGCCCCCCCCAGGGGAACACCGGGGAGCTGTTTTTT. Translation: CASSPPQGNTGELFF.

V gene TRBV28 combines with J gene TRBJ2-7; perhaps TRBD2 as D (5 bases). The CDR3 runs 14 residues. The V end lost 3 bases, the J end lost 0 bases, and 9 bases lay between the germline ends. Per the germline V gene, CDR1 is MDHEN and CDR2 is SYDVKM. CDR3 coding DNA: TGTGCCAGCAGTTTGCCCGGGGACTCCTACGAGCAGTACTTC. Encoded protein: CASSLPGDSYEQYF.

The chain has TRBV6-5 and TRBJ1-1; D may be TRBD1 (6 bases). V dropped 2 bases and J dropped 1 base, with 11 bases sitting between them. The CDR3 consists of 15 residues. Germline CDR1 MNHEY, CDR2 SVGAGI. The CDR3 DNA is TGTGCCAGCAGTTACGCCGGGGGCCCGAACACTGAAGCTTTCTTT. Residues: CASSYAGGPNTEAFF.

A word on this clone: Other nucleotide sequences in the sample specify the same CDR3. The rearrangement joins TRBV28 to TRBJ2-7; D is perhaps TRBD2 (6 bases). The CDR3 spans 13 residues. The V gene lost 2 bases and the J gene lost 3 bases, with 8 bases spanning the gap. CDR1 is MDHEN, CDR2 SYDVKM, per germline. The CDR3: CASSLNGGYEQYF. The CDR3 DNA reads as TGTGCCAGCAGTTTAAACGGGGGCTACGAGCAGTACTTC.

The rearrangement uses TRBV6-1 and TRBJ2-1; D is possibly TRBD2 (6 bases). Trimming removed 2 bases from V and 7 bases from J, with 15 bases in between. Germline V gives CDR1 MNHNS, CDR2 SASEGT. This CDR3 region has 15 residues. CDR3 sequence: CASSEIPGDGNEQFF. The CDR3 nucleotides are TGTGCCAGCAGTGAAATTCCGGGGGATGGGAATGAGCAGTTCTTC.

V usage is TRBV5-1 and J usage is TRBJ2-1; 14 nucleotides line up with TRBD2. Germline V CDR1 and CDR2: SGHRS, YFSETQ. The CDR3 is 16 residues long. The trim removed 1 base at V and 9 bases at J, leaving 6 bases unmatched. The CDR3 nucleotides read TGCGCCAGCAGCTTGCTCGGACTAGCGGGAGGAAGTGAGCAGTTCTTC. Its protein is CASSLLGLAGGSEQFF.

The chain employs TRBV6-5 and TRBJ2-2, with 7 bases lining up with TRBD1. The CDR3 covers 14 residues. From germline, CDR1 is MNHEY and CDR2 SVGAGI. Trimming removed 6 bases from V and 6 bases from J; junction bases left unmatched: 7. In nucleotides, the CDR3 is TGTGCCAGCAGCCGGGACAGCAGCGCCGGGGAGCTGTTTTTT. Protein product: CASSRDSSAGELFF.

This chain links TRBV28 with TRBJ1-5; 7 positions match TRBD1. The CDR3 spans 17 residues. V lost 5 bases to trimming and J lost 0 bases; unmatched junction nucleotides: 10. CDR1 and CDR2 (germline): MDHEN, SYDVKM. The CDR3, as DNA: TGTGCCAGCAGTCCCCCGGGACAGAGCGATAGCAATCAGCCCCAGCATTTT. Residues: CASSPPGQSDSNQPQHF.